These 22 T cell receptor beta chains were all obtained from the same sample, sequenced in a study of beta chain features in type 1 diabetes. What was sequenced were expressed TCRB transcripts, since all of the isolated RNA had been reverse transcribed. Method: immunoSEQ multiplex PCR; TCRdb's copy keeps in-frame clones and lacks some. The data hold 200,000 to 250,000 clones, with roughly 9.6% observed a single time. Material for sequencing was naive CD4+ T cells from blood. The receptor source for this set is a woman aged 18-30 years in good health.

This clone was detected a few times. CDR3 in DNA: TGCGCCAGCAGCTTGGTTGGAGGGGTGCACGAGCAGTACTTC. This gives the protein CASSLVGGVHEQYF. The chain joins TRBV5-1 to TRBJ2-7; possible D gene TRBD2, 6 bases. Germline V gene sequence: CDR1 SGHRS, CDR2 YFSETQ. V was pared by 0 bases and J by 5 bases, with 12 bases between. The CDR3 has 14 residues.

The V call is TRBV6-6, the J call TRBJ2-1; a weak D match, TRBD2 (7 bases). V lost 2 bases, J lost 6 bases, and 11 bases lay in between. Germline V gene sequence: CDR1 MNHNY, CDR2 SVGAGI (reference sequence). CDR3 length: 14 residues. The CDR3 sequence is CASSYGGGLNEQFF. DNA of the CDR3: TGTGCCAGCAGTTACGGCGGGGGCCTCAATGAGCAGTTCTTC.

The J gene is TRBJ1-2, the V gene TRBV5-1; maybe TRBD1 (5 bases). V gave up 0 bases and J gave up 8 bases, with 17 bases separating them. The germline gives CDR1 SGHRS, CDR2 YFSETQ. The CDR3 contains 15 residues. CDR3 residues: CASSLVAPGSDGYTF. CDR3 DNA: TGCGCCAGCAGCTTGGTTGCTCCAGGGTCGGACGGCTACACCTTC. Drawing the rest from reference TRBV5-1 and TRBJ1-2, the complete variable domain is KAGVTQTPRYLIKTRGQQVTLSCSPISGHRSVSWYQQTPGQGLQFLFEYFSETQRNKGNFPGRFSGRQFSNSRSEMNVSTLELGDSALYLCASSLVAPGSDGYTFGSGTRLTVV.

This sequence joins TRBV2 and TRBJ2-7; D unclear. Germline loops: CDR1 SNHLY, CDR2 FYNNEI. CDR3 length equals 14 residues. The V end lost 4 bases, the J end lost 1 base, and 11 bases lay between the germline ends. CDR3 DNA sequence: TGTGCCAGCAGTGGGCAGAAGTCATCCTACGAGCAGTACTTC. It translates to CASSGQKSSYEQYF. The full variable domain, with the rest looked up from reference TRBV2 and TRBJ2-7, is EPEVTQTPSHQVTQMGQEVILRCVPISNHLYFYWYRQILGQKVEFLVSFYNNEISEKSEIFDDQFSVERPDGSNFTLKIRSTKLEDSAMYFCASSGQKSSYEQYFGPGTRLTVT.

The CDR3 loop is CASRQGPVPTEAFF. The DNA for the CDR3 is TGTGCCAGTAGACAGGGCCCGGTTCCCACTGAAGCTTTCTTT. This rearrangement joins TRBV19 to TRBJ1-1; D may be TRBD1 (6 bases). This CDR3 comprises 14 residues. Germline V lookup: CDR1 LNHDA, CDR2 SQIVND (reference sequence). The germline V and J ends were trimmed by 6 bases and 4 bases, with 15 bases remaining between them.

The chain couples TRBV5-1 to TRBJ2-7; 8 bases fit TRBD2. Germline loops: CDR1 SGHRS, CDR2 YFSETQ. J lost 1 base, V lost 2 bases, and 2 bases had no gene match. This CDR3 comprises 14 residues. The CDR3 bases are TGCGCCAGCAGCTTCGGGGGGGTATCCTACGAGCAGTACTTC. This translates into CASSFGGVSYEQYF. Combining the CDR3 with reference TRBV5-1 and TRBJ2-7 gives the whole variable domain KAGVTQTPRYLIKTRGQQVTLSCSPISGHRSVSWYQQTPGQGLQFLFEYFSETQRNKGNFPGRFSGRQFSNSRSEMNVSTLELGDSALYLCASSFGGVSYEQYFGPGTRLTVT.

This clone was counted a few times. The chain carries TRBV29-1 and TRBJ2-2; possible D gene TRBD1, 5 bases. The CDR3 runs 14 residues. V was shortened by 5 bases and J by 1 base, with 11 bases between the two germline ends. Germline V CDR1 and CDR2: SQVTM, ANQGSEA. The CDR3 coding sequence is TGCAGCGTTACTCTTAGGGGGAACACCGGGGAGCTGTTTTTT. It specifies CSVTLRGNTGELFF.

This clone was recorded a few times. The chain uses TRBV19 and TRBJ2-1, with a possible D match to TRBD2 (7 bases). V lost 3 bases to trimming and J lost 6 bases, with 21 bases between them. The CDR3 loop spans 17 amino acids. Germline V lookup: CDR1 LNHDA, CDR2 SQIVND (reference sequence). CDR3: CASSIGGAIRVGNEQFF. The CDR3 region has the DNA TGTGCCAGTAGTATTGGGGGGGCGATACGAGTGGGCAATGAGCAGTTCTTC.

This clone has more than one count but fewer than ten. The J gene is TRBJ2-7, the V gene TRBV6-1; perhaps TRBD1 as D (7 bases). Germline CDR1 and CDR2: MNHNS and SASEGT. V was clipped by 6 bases and J by 5 bases, with 14 bases between them. The CDR3 has 13 amino acids. Here the CDR3 DNA reads TGTGCCAGCAGGGACAGGTGGGAGGACGAGCAGTACTTC. This encodes CASRDRWEDEQYF.

A few counts support this clone. This rearrangement joins TRBV4-2 to TRBJ2-1; 9 positions match TRBD2. CDR3 length: 17 amino acids. J gave up 2 bases and V 2 bases, and 7 bases lay outside the gene matches. CDR1 is LGHNA and CDR2 is YNFKEQ in the germline V gene. The CDR3 DNA follows: TGTGCCAGCAGCCAAAGGGTAGCGGGAGACCCCTACAATGAGCAGTTCTTC. Encoded protein: CASSQRVAGDPYNEQFF.

This chain links TRBV5-4 with TRBJ1-1, with D possibly being TRBD1 (6 bases). The V end was cut by 2 bases, the J end by 6 bases, with 11 bases between. Germline lookup yields CDR1 SGHNT and CDR2 YYREEE (reference sequence). This CDR3 has 13 residues. CDR3 DNA sequence: TGTGCCAGCAGCTTCCCAGGGGTCGCTGAAGCTTTCTTT. This sequence encodes CASSFPGVAEAFF.

This clone has just a few counts. The gene calls are TRBV4-1 and TRBJ2-2; D is perhaps TRBD1 (6 bases). Germline CDR1 and CDR2: MGHRA and YSYEKL. V was clipped by 1 base and J by 6 bases, with 12 bases between them. This CDR3 is 15 amino acids long. The CDR3 reads CASSQGRQAPGELFF. The CDR3 DNA reads TGCGCCAGCAGCCAAGGGCGACAGGCTCCCGGGGAGCTGTTTTTT.

This clone was counted only a few times. This chain connects TRBV9 to TRBJ2-1; TRBD1 matches 9 bases. The CDR3 spans 16 residues. The V gene end was trimmed by 2 bases and the J gene end by 8 bases; junction bases not matched to a gene: 11. The germline V gene has CDR1 SGDLS and CDR2 YYNGEE. CDR3 nucleotides: TGTGCCAGCAGCGTTACATCGGGACAGGGCTATGATGAGCAGTTCTTC. The encoded protein is CASSVTSGQGYDEQFF.

This clone was found a few times. V is TRBV19 and J is TRBJ2-1; 9 bases are a match to TRBD2. Trimming at V came to 8 bases and at J to 5 bases, leaving 7 bases not matched to a gene. The CDR3 has 14 amino acids. Germline values: CDR1 LNHDA, CDR2 SQIVND (reference sequence). Here the CDR3 DNA reads TGTGCCAGTTCGAACCTAGCGGGAAACAATGAGCAGTTCTTC. Translating gives CASSNLAGNNEQFF.

This clone was recorded a few times. The chain combines TRBV5-4 with TRBJ1-2, with D unclear. The germline V gene encodes CDR1 SGHNT and CDR2 YYREEE (reference sequence). The length of the CDR3 is 11 residues. The V gene lost 4 bases and the J gene lost 3 bases, with 4 bases spanning the gap. CDR3 in amino acids: CASSPDYGYTF. Here the CDR3 DNA reads TGTGCCAGCAGCCCGGACTATGGCTACACCTTC.

As for this clone: Different DNA sequences within this sample yield the same CDR3. The V call is TRBV5-1, the J call TRBJ2-7, with 7 bases identical to TRBD2. This CDR3 is built from 15 residues. In germline, CDR1 is SGHRS, CDR2 YFSETQ. V gave up 0 bases and J gave up 1 base; unmatched junction bases: 4. The CDR3 region is CASSLEPSGSYEQYF. DNA for the CDR3: TGCGCCAGCAGCTTGGAGCCTAGCGGTTCCTACGAGCAGTACTTC.

The chain carries TRBV19 and TRBJ2-1; perhaps TRBD1 as D (5 bases). The germline V and J ends were trimmed by 9 bases and 4 bases, with 19 bases remaining between them. This CDR3 contains 15 residues. The V gene's germline CDR1 is LNHDA and CDR2 SQIVND (reference sequence). CDR3 sequence (DNA): TGTGCCAGCACAATAAGGGGTCAAGGGTACAATGAGCAGTTCTTC. Encoded protein: CASTIRGQGYNEQFF.

The table lists this clone with a few counts. The rearrangement links TRBV2 to TRBJ2-7; TRBD1 agrees at 8 bases. V was pared by 6 bases and J by 0 bases, with 10 bases of the junction left unmatched. The CDR3 runs 16 residues. Per germline, CDR1 SNHLY and CDR2 FYNNEI. As DNA, the CDR3 is TGTGCCAGCAGCTTATATGGACAGGGCCTCTCCTACGAGCAGTACTTC. Encoded protein: CASSLYGQGLSYEQYF. The entire variable domain, with the rest obtained from reference TRBV2 and TRBJ2-7, is as follows: EPEVTQTPSHQVTQMGQEVILRCVPISNHLYFYWYRQILGQKVEFLVSFYNNEISEKSEIFDDQFSVERPDGSNFTLKIRSTKLEDSAMYFCASSLYGQGLSYEQYFGPGTRLTVT.

V gene TRBV5-8 combines with J gene TRBJ1-1, with unresolved D. The CDR3 has 14 amino acids. Deletions cut 4 bases from V and 9 bases from J, with 19 bases between. Germline lookup yields CDR1 SGHTS and CDR2 YDEGEE. CDR3 sequence (DNA): TGTGCCAGCAGCCTACCGCCGCCACCCCATAAAGCTTTCTTT. Its protein product is CASSLPPPPHKAFF. Combining the CDR3 with reference TRBV5-8 and TRBJ1-1 gives the whole variable domain EAGVTQSPTHLIKTRGQQATLRCSPISGHTSVYWYQQALGLGLQFLLWYDEGEERNRGNFPPRFSGRQFPNYSSELNVNALELEDSALYLCASSLPPPPHKAFFGQGTRLTVV.

The rearrangement joins TRBV7-9 to TRBJ1-1; 7 nucleotides agree with TRBD1. J gave up 1 base and V 7 bases, and 15 bases lay outside the gene matches. Germline V CDR1 and CDR2: SEHNR, FQNEAQ (reference sequence). CDR3 length: 17 residues. For the CDR3, the DNA is TGTGCCAGCATCGCGCGCCGCACAGGGGCGGAGAACACTGAAGCTTTCTTT. This codes for CASIARRTGAENTEAFF. Drawing the rest from reference TRBV7-9 and TRBJ1-1, the complete variable domain is DTGVSQNPRHKITKRGQNVTFRCDPISEHNRLYWYRQTLGQGPEFLTYFQNEAQLEKSRLLSDRFSAERPKGSFSTLEIQRTEQGDSAMYLCASIARRTGAENTEAFFGQGTRLTVV.

The table lists this clone with a few counts. The rearrangement uses TRBV25-1 and TRBJ1-2; 8 bases map to TRBD1. The CDR3 sequence is 14 residues long. J was trimmed by 3 bases and V by 5 bases; bases with no gene match: 5. The germline gives CDR1 MGHDK, CDR2 SYGVNS. The CDR3 nucleotides read TGTGCCAGCAGTAGAACAGGGGGGCACTATGGCTACACCTTC. Amino acid sequence: CASSRTGGHYGYTF.

The chain employs TRBV18 and TRBJ1-2; tentative D call: TRBD1 (6 bases). Between the trimmed V and J ends, which lost 0 bases and 8 bases, there was a span of 13 bases. This CDR3 contains 14 residues. Looked up from germline, CDR1 is KGHSH and CDR2 is LQKENI. CDR3 coding DNA: TGTGCCAGCTCACCACCGTCGGACAGAGGAGGCTACACCTTC. It specifies CASSPPSDRGGYTF.